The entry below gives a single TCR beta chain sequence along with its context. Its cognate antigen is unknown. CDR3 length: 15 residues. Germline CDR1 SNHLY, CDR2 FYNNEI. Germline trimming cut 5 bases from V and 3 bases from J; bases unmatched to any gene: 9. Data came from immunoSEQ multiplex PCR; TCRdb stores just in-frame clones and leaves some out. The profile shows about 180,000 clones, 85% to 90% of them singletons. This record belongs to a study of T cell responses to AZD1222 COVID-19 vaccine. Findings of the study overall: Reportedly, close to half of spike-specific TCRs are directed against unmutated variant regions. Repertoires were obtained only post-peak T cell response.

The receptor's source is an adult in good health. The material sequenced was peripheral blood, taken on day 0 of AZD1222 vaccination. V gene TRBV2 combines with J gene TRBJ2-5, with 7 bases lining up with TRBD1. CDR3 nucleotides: TGTGCCAGCAGTCAGTCGTCCGGGACAGAAGAGACCCAGTACTTC. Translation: CASSQSSGTEETQYF.